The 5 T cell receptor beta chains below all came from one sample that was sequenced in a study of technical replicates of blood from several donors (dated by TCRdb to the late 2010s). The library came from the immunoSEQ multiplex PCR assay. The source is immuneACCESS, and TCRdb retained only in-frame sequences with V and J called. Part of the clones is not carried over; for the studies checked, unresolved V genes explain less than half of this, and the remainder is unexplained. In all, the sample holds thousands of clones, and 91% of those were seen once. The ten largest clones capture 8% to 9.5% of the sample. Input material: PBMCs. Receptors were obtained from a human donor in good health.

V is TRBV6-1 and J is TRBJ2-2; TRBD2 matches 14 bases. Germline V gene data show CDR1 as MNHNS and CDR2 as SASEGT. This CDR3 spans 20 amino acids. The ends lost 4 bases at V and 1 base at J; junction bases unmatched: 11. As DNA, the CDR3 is TGTGCCAGCAGTGGGTTCCTCGGGACTAGCGGGAGATGGAACACCGGGGAGCTGTTTTTT. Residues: CASSGFLGTSGRWNTGELFF.

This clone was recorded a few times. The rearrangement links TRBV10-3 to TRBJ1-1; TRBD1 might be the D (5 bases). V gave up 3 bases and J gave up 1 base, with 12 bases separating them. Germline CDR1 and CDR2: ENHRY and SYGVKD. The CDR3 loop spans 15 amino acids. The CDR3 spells CAISDPRTPNTEAFF. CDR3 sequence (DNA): TGTGCCATCAGTGACCCCAGGACACCGAACACTGAAGCTTTCTTT.

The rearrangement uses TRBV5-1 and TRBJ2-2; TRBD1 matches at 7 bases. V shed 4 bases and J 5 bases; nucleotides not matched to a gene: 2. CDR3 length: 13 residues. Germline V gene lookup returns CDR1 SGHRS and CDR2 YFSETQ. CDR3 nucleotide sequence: TGCGCCAGCAGCCCGACAGGGACCGGGGAGCTGTTTTTT. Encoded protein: CASSPTGTGELFF.

CDR3 region: CASSRGQGGAKLFF. In DNA, the CDR3 is TGTGCCAGCAGCCGAGGACAGGGGGGGGCAAAACTGTTTTTT. The V and J genes are TRBV7-9 and TRBJ1-4, with TRBD1 identical over 10 bases. Unmatched junction bases numbered 7, after V lost 5 bases and J lost 10 bases. The CDR3 totals 14 residues. In germline, CDR1 is SEHNR, CDR2 FQNEAQ (reference sequence).

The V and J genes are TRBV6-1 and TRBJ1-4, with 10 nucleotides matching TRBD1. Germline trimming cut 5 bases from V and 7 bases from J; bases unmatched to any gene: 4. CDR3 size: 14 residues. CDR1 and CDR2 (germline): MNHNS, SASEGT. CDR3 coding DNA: TGTGCCAGCAGTTGGGACAGGGGCGGTGAAAAACTGTTTTTT. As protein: CASSWDRGGEKLFF.